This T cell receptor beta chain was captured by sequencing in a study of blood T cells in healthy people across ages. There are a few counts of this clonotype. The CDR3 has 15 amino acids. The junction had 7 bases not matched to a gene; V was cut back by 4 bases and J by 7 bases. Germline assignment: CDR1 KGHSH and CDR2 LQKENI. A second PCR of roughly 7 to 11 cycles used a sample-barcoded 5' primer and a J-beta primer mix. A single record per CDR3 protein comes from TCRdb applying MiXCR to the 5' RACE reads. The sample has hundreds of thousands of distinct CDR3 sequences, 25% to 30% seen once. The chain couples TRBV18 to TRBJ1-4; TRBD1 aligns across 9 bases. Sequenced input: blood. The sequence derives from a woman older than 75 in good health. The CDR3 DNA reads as TGTGCCAGCTCACGGCCGGGACAGGGTGTTGAAAAACTGTTTTTT. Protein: CASSRPGQGVEKLFF.